The present T cell receptor (beta chain) was sequenced within a study of blood T cell repertoires in COVID-19. Sequencing was performed with immunoSEQ multiplex PCR; in TCRdb, only in-frame clones are kept and a portion is missing. The repertoire holds over 200,000 clones, with 70% to 90% as singletons. The sample comprised PBMCs or T cells enriched from blood (not recorded which). This TCR was recovered from a woman aged 40 to 55 with acute COVID-19.

The DNA of the CDR3 is TGCGCCAGCAGCCAAGATTTCAAAGATACGCAGTATTTT. As protein: CASSQDFKDTQYF. The chain combines TRBV4-3 with TRBJ2-3; D call uncertain. Trimming cost V 0 bases and J 5 bases, with 6 bases left between them. The CDR3 loop spans 13 amino acids. In germline, CDR1 is LGHNA, CDR2 YSLEER.